These 25 T cell receptor beta chains share one sample of origin, sequenced in a study of blood T cell repertoires in COVID-19. Produced via immunoSEQ multiplex PCR; TCRdb's table is partial and in-frame only. The sample records about 130,000 clones, about 89% being singletons. Sample: peripheral blood. The receptors here all came from a man aged 50 to 59 with active or convalescent COVID-19.

This clone occurred a few times. V usage is TRBV19 and J usage is TRBJ1-6; D is undetermined. This CDR3 has 14 residues. The germline V and J ends were trimmed by 3 bases and 10 bases, with 13 bases remaining between them. CDR1 and CDR2 from the germline V gene are LNHDA and SQIVND (reference sequence). CDR3 nucleotides: TGTGCCAGTAGTATCCGGGGAGATGAATCACCCCTCCACTTT. Residues: CASSIRGDESPLHF.

The chain joins TRBV2 to TRBJ2-7; 12 bases are shared with TRBD2. This CDR3 has 14 amino acids. With V trimmed by 9 bases and J by 3 bases, 6 bases remained unmatched. CDR1 SNHLY and CDR2 FYNNEI come from the germline V gene. The CDR3 is CASTSGRIDYEQYF. The CDR3 DNA sequence: TGTGCCAGTACTAGCGGGAGGATCGACTACGAGCAGTACTTC.

The chain links TRBV10-3 to TRBJ1-6, with 9 nucleotides matching TRBD1. The CDR3 contains 14 residues. J gave up 8 bases and V 6 bases, and 5 bases lay outside the gene matches. CDR1 ENHRY and CDR2 SYGVKD come from the germline V gene. Here the CDR3 reads CAIRGTGTDSPLHF. CDR3 DNA sequence: TGTGCCATCAGGGGGACAGGGACGGATTCACCCCTCCACTTT.

The DNA of the CDR3 is TGTGCCAGCAGTTTGGCAGGCGACATTTCCTACGAGCAGTACTTC. Protein product: CASSLAGDISYEQYF. The rearrangement joins TRBV27 to TRBJ2-7, with no clear D. V lost 3 bases and J 1 base, leaving 13 bases between the germline ends. Germline CDR1 and CDR2: MNHEY and SMNVEV (reference sequence). The CDR3 consists of 15 residues.

This chain links TRBV18 with TRBJ2-3, with 7 bases lining up with TRBD1. CDR3 length equals 15 residues. Losses at the gene ends were 5 bases for V and 6 bases for J; bases not matched to a gene: 11. Germline V lookup: CDR1 KGHSH, CDR2 LQKENI. The CDR3 reads CASSIGTEWFDTQYF. DNA for the CDR3: TGTGCCAGCTCAATCGGGACAGAGTGGTTCGATACGCAGTATTTT. Supplemented by reference TRBV18 and TRBJ2-3, the full variable domain reads NAGVMQNPRHLVRRRGQEARLRCSPMKGHSHVYWYRQLPEEGLKFMVYLQKENIIDESGMPKERFSAEFPKEGPSILRIQQVVRGDSAAYFCASSIGTEWFDTQYFGPGTRLTVL.

The CDR3 reads CASSLGVEDTQYF. CDR3 in DNA: TGTGCCAGCAGCTTGGGAGTGGAGGATACGCAGTATTTT. V is TRBV5-6 and J is TRBJ2-3; D unresolved. V was cut by 0 bases and J by 6 bases, with 8 bases left in between. The CDR3 is 13 amino acids. Germline V lookup: CDR1 SGHDT, CDR2 YYEEEE.

The chain couples TRBV12-3 or TRBV12-4 to TRBJ2-7, with a possible D match to TRBD1 (7 bases). This CDR3 contains 13 residues. The V end lost 6 bases, the J end lost 5 bases, and 14 bases lay between the germline ends. CDR3 amino acids: CASRRDSSNEQYF. The CDR3 coding sequence is TGTGCCAGCAGGCGGGACAGCTCTAACGAGCAGTACTTC.

The V gene is TRBV12-5, the J gene TRBJ2-5; 9 nucleotides agree with TRBD1. Germline assignment: CDR1 LGHNT and CDR2 FRNRAP. This CDR3 has 16 residues. With 4 bases clipped from V and 2 bases from J, the junction kept 8 bases outside the gene matches. CDR3 nucleotides: TGTGCTAGTGGTTGGGCGGGACAGGGAAATCAAGAGACCCAGTACTTC. Its translation: CASGWAGQGNQETQYF.

Written as DNA, the CDR3 is TGTGCCAGCAGCTTGACTAGCGGGGCGAACACCGGGGAGCTGTTTTTT. Translated: CASSLTSGANTGELFF. This chain joins TRBV7-2 and TRBJ2-2, with 11 bases matching TRBD2. The CDR3 length is 16 residues. Per germline, CDR1 SGHTA and CDR2 FQGNSA. Germline trimming cut 3 bases from V and 0 bases from J; bases unmatched to any gene: 0.

The chain recombines TRBV6-4 with TRBJ2-7; the D gene is possibly TRBD1 (5 bases). Germline-derived CDR1 and CDR2 are MRHNA and SNTAGT. This CDR3 region has 14 residues. The ends were cut back, 5 bases at V and 0 bases at J, with 11 bases in the middle. The CDR3 region has the DNA TGTGCCAGCAGTAAGACAGTATACTCCTACGAGCAGTACTTC. It encodes CASSKTVYSYEQYF.

V is TRBV5-4 and J is TRBJ1-6; 8 bases fit TRBD1. V lost 4 bases, J lost 8 bases, and 8 bases stayed unmatched. Per the germline V gene, CDR1 is SGHNT and CDR2 is YYREEE (reference sequence). The CDR3 has 15 residues. The CDR3 reads CASSTRRGPDSPLHF. The CDR3 coding sequence is TGTGCCAGCAGCACCCGCAGGGGGCCGGATTCACCCCTCCACTTT.

This rearrangement joins TRBV6-5 to TRBJ2-1, with a weak D call TRBD2 (5 bases). Between the trimmed V and J ends, which lost 0 bases and 7 bases, there was a span of 16 bases. The germline gives CDR1 MNHEY, CDR2 SVGAGI. This CDR3 has 16 residues. The CDR3 is CASSYSWLAGGNEQFF. CDR3 DNA: TGTGCCAGCAGTTACTCGTGGCTAGCCGGCGGTAATGAGCAGTTCTTC.

The chain uses TRBV7-2 and TRBJ1-2; D is possibly TRBD1 (6 bases). V shed 2 bases and J shed 0 bases, with 7 bases lying between them. The CDR3 consists of 14 residues. Germline CDR1 and CDR2: SGHTA and FQGNSA. The CDR3 region is CASSLRTANYGYTF. CDR3 sequence (DNA): TGTGCCAGCAGCTTAAGGACAGCTAACTATGGCTACACCTTC.

The chain uses TRBV5-4 and TRBJ2-7, with D possibly TRBD2 on 7 matching bases. V was cut by 7 bases and J by 3 bases, with 20 bases left in between. This CDR3 region has 15 residues. Germline CDR1 SGHNT, CDR2 YYREEE (reference sequence). The CDR3 spells CASGDWGGPNYEQYF. The CDR3 DNA reads TGTGCCAGCGGCGACTGGGGGGGGCCTAACTACGAGCAGTACTTC. Using reference TRBV5-4 and TRBJ2-7 for the parts outside the CDR3, the full variable domain is ETGVTQSPTHLIKTRGQQVTLRCSSQSGHNTVSWYQQALGQGPQFIFQYYREEENGRGNFPPRFSGLQFPNYSSELNVNALELDDSALYLCASGDWGGPNYEQYFGPGTRLTVT.

The genes are TRBV6-6 and TRBJ1-6; TRBD1 aligns across 8 bases. The CDR3 totals 14 residues. The germline V gene has CDR1 MNHNY and CDR2 SVGAGI (reference sequence). V was clipped by 6 bases and J by 10 bases; unmatched bases: 8. CDR3 protein: CASSRAGGDSPLHF. Written as DNA, the CDR3 is TGTGCCAGCAGCCGAGCAGGGGGCGACTCACCCCTCCACTTT.

This sequence joins TRBV6-6 and TRBJ2-7; TRBD1 matches at 8 bases. Germline V gene data show CDR1 as MNHNY and CDR2 as SVGAGI (reference sequence). The J segment lost 4 bases and the V segment lost 2 bases, leaving 7 bases of the junction unmatched. The CDR3 runs 15 residues. The CDR3 region is CASSYRTGSGYEQYF. The CDR3 DNA follows: TGTGCCAGCAGTTACAGGACAGGGTCGGGTTACGAGCAGTACTTC.

The chain couples TRBV7-2 to TRBJ2-3; TRBD2 matches at 13 bases. This CDR3 is 16 amino acids long. With V trimmed by 5 bases and J by 6 bases, 8 bases remained unmatched. The germline V gene has CDR1 SGHTA and CDR2 FQGNSA. The CDR3 protein is CASSRTSGGWSDTQYF. CDR3 in DNA: TGTGCCAGCAGCCGGACTAGCGGGGGTTGGTCGGATACGCAGTATTTT.

The genes are TRBV29-1 and TRBJ1-2, with 9 bases fitting TRBD1. The CDR3 has 11 residues. In germline, CDR1 is SQVTM, CDR2 ANQGSEA. J lost 5 bases, V lost 7 bases, and 2 bases had no gene match. DNA for the CDR3: TGCAGCGAAGGACAGGGGTATGGCTACACCTTC. Protein: CSEGQGYGYTF. Supplemented by reference TRBV29-1 and TRBJ1-2, the full variable domain reads SAVISQKPSRDICQRGTSLTIQCQVDSQVTMMFWYRQQPGQSLTLIATANQGSEATYESGFVIDKFPISRPNLTFSTLTVSNMSPEDSSIYLCSEGQGYGYTFGSGTRLTVV.

The gene calls are TRBV10-3 and TRBJ2-7; 8 bases are a match to TRBD2. CDR3 length equals 18 residues. V was clipped by 3 bases and J by 5 bases; unmatched bases: 18. Germline lookup yields CDR1 ENHRY and CDR2 SYGVKD. For the CDR3, the DNA is TGTGCCATCAGTGACAGCGACTACAGCAGCGGGAGTATCCACGAGCAGTACTTC. It codes for CAISDSDYSSGSIHEQYF.

The V call is TRBV6-5, the J call TRBJ1-5, with D possibly TRBD1 on 6 matching bases. The V end was cut by 5 bases, the J end by 4 bases, with 15 bases between. CDR1 and CDR2 (germline): MNHEY, SVGAGI. This CDR3 contains 15 residues. The CDR3 sequence: CASSPTGFQNQPQHF. The CDR3 DNA follows: TGTGCCAGCAGTCCTACAGGGTTTCAAAATCAGCCCCAGCATTTT.

V and J are TRBV12-3 or TRBV12-4 and TRBJ1-5; D call uncertain. Trimming took 7 bases from V and 7 from J, leaving 11 bases between them. This CDR3 is 12 amino acids long. CDR3: CASTVPGQPQHF. Written as DNA, the CDR3 is TGTGCCAGCACTGTACCGGGGCAGCCCCAGCATTTT.

The chain combines TRBV5-1 with TRBJ2-4, with 7 nucleotides matching TRBD1. The germline V gene encodes CDR1 SGHRS and CDR2 YFSETQ. V lost 5 bases and J lost 2; bases outside the gene matches: 7. CDR3 length equals 15 residues. The CDR3 loop reads CASSSGQNTKNIQYF. The CDR3 region has the DNA TGCGCCAGCAGTTCGGGACAGAATACCAAAAACATTCAGTACTTC.

The chain employs TRBV2 and TRBJ2-2, with D unresolved. Trimming pared 6 bases from V and 6 bases from J, leaving 14 bases between. The CDR3 covers 14 residues. Germline lookup yields CDR1 SNHLY and CDR2 FYNNEI. The CDR3 DNA reads as TGTGCCAGCAGCGATCTCACAGTCGCCGGGGAGCTGTTTTTT. Amino acids: CASSDLTVAGELFF.

This chain joins TRBV10-2 and TRBJ2-1; possible D gene TRBD1, 5 bases. Trimming shortened V by 0 bases and J by 3 bases, and 9 bases separated the two germline ends. Germline V gene data show CDR1 as WSHSY and CDR2 as SAAADI. The CDR3 sequence is 15 residues long. DNA for the CDR3: TGCGCCAGCAGTGAGTCGGAGACAGTCTACAATGAGCAGTTCTTC. As protein: CASSESETVYNEQFF.

This chain links TRBV11-3 with TRBJ1-3; D ambiguous. Germline V gene sequence: CDR1 SGHNT, CDR2 YENEEA. V lost 0 bases to trimming and J lost 3 bases, with 9 bases between them. CDR3 length equals 15 residues. The CDR3 DNA is TGTGCCAGCAGCTTAGATTCGACGGGTGGAAACACCATATATTTT. This codes for CASSLDSTGGNTIYF.